This TCR beta chain was identified during a study of spatial heterogeneity in lung cancer. Time point here: sample taken at primary tumor resection. Frozen PBMC, nontumor lung or tumor provided whole RNA, which was sequenced unsorted. V lost 8 bases and J lost 3, with 16 bases in between. This CDR3 comprises 14 residues. Germline assignment: CDR1 PRHDT and CDR2 FYEKMQ (reference sequence). By share, this clonotype counts as large. Via MiXCR, TCRdb re-called the 5' RACE reads, giving one row per CDR3 protein. The sample lists more than 2,500 distinct CDR3 sequences, about 30% occurring once. The chain employs TRBV13 and TRBJ2-5; D possibly uses TRBD1 or TRBD2 (5 bases each). Sequences were derived from PBMCs, sampled at surgery. This receptor was identified in a male donor with early-stage non-small cell lung cancer. Here the CDR3 reads CASLLTGTEETQYF. The CDR3 nucleotides are TGTGCCAGCCTTTTAACCGGGACGGAAGAGACCCAGTACTTC.